A selection of T cell receptor beta chains follows, all from one sample in a study of cytotoxic CD8 clonotypes in ibrutinib-treated CLL. Libraries were prepared by immunoSEQ multiplex PCR; TCRdb keeps only in-frame clonotypes and omits some of them. Of about 160,000 clones in the sample, 70% to 90% were seen once. Sequenced here: PBMCs, sampled at disease progression, from a patient treated with ibrutinib. The origin of the receptors is a human donor with chronic lymphocytic leukemia. CDR3s include the opening cysteine and the closing phenylalanine or tryptophan. The order of the fields is V gene, D gene, clone size, J gene, CDR3 protein, CDR3 DNA. D genes are given only for firm matches. Size is omitted from some rows. Given values are once, few, many or a class for expanded clones.

V: TRBV7-2
D: -
size: -
J: TRBJ1-2
CDR3: CASSLVTLTRGGYTF
DNA: TGTGCCAGCAGCTTAGTAACGCTCACCAGGGGTGGCTACACCTTC

V: TRBV18
D: TRBD1
size: once
J: TRBJ2-7
CDR3: CASSLTGGTTYEQYF
DNA: TGTGCCAGCTCACTCACAGGGGGCACGACCTACGAGCAGTACTTC

V: TRBV19
D: -
size: -
J: TRBJ2-2
CDR3: CASSIDPFTANTGELFF
DNA: TGTGCCAGTAGTATAGATCCTTTCACCGCGAACACCGGGGAGCTGTTTTTT

V: TRBV7-9
D: -
size: -
J: TRBJ2-3
CDR3: CASRFVRLDTDTQYF
DNA: TGTGCCAGCAGGTTCGTTAGACTAGACACAGATACGCAGTATTTT

V: TRBV9
D: TRBD2
size: few
J: TRBJ2-5
CDR3: CASSVNSGRAGETQYF
DNA: TGTGCCAGCAGCGTTAACAGCGGGAGGGCCGGAGAGACCCAGTACTTC

V: TRBV28
D: -
size: -
J: TRBJ2-3
CDR3: CASSFGTQYF
DNA: TGTGCCAGCAGTTTCGGTACGCAGTATTTT

V: TRBV20-1
D: -
size: -
J: TRBJ2-7
CDR3: CSATVAYEQYF
DNA: TGCAGTGCCACTGTGGCGTACGAGCAGTACTTC

V: TRBV5-1
D: -
size: -
J: TRBJ1-2
CDR3: CASTIEGPDYGYTF
DNA: TGCGCCAGCACCATCGAGGGGCCTGACTATGGCTACACCTTC

V: TRBV19
D: -
size: -
J: TRBJ2-1
CDR3: CASSIQAQQFF
DNA: TGTGCCAGTAGTATACAGGCCCAGCAGTTCTTC

V: TRBV6-5
D: -
size: -
J: TRBJ2-4
CDR3: CASREGTKNIQYF
DNA: TGTGCCAGCAGAGAGGGGACCAAAAACATTCAGTACTTC

V: TRBV5-1
D: TRBD1
size: -
J: TRBJ1-2
CDR3: CASSQTQGLANYGYTF
DNA: TGCGCCAGCAGCCAAACACAGGGGTTAGCTAACTATGGCTACACCTTC

V: TRBV4-2
D: TRBD1
size: once
J: TRBJ1-2
CDR3: CASSRLGQGDYGYTF
DNA: TGTGCCAGCAGCCGCCTTGGACAGGGAGACTATGGCTACACCTTC